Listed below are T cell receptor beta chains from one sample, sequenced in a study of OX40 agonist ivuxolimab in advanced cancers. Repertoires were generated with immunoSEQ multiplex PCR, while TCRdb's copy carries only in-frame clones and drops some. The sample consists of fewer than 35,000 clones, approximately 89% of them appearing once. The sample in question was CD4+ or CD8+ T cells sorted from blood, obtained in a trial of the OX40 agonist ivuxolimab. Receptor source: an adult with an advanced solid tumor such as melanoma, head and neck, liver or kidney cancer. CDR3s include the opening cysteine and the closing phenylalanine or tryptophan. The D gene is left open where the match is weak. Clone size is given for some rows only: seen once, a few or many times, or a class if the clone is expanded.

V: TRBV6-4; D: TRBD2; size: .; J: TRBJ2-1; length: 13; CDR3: CASSDAERGEQFF; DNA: TGTGCCAGCAGTGACGCCGAGCGGGGTGAGCAGTTCTTC
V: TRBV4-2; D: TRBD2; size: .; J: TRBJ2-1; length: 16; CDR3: CASSQELAGGNNEQFF; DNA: TGTGCCAGCAGCCAGGAACTAGCGGGGGGTAACAATGAGCAGTTCTTC
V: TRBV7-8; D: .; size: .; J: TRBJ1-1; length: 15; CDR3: CASSLAVRENTEAFF; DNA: TGTGCCAGCAGCTTAGCGGTTCGGGAGAACACTGAAGCTTTCTTT
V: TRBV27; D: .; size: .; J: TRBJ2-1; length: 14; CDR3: CASSTSPKYNEQFF; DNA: TGTGCCAGCAGTACTTCTCCTAAATACAATGAGCAGTTCTTC
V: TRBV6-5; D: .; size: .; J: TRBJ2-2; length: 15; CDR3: CASSYFLAGSGELFF; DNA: TGTGCCAGCAGTTACTTCCTAGCTGGGTCCGGGGAGCTGTTTTTT
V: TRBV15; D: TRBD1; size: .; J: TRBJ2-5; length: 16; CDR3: CATSEWDSASQETQYF; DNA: TGTGCCACCAGCGAATGGGACAGTGCGAGCCAAGAGACCCAGTACTTC
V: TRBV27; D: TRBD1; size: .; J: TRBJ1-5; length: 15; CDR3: CASSDKGQALSPQHF; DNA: TGTGCCAGCAGTGATAAAGGACAGGCCCTATCGCCCCAGCATTTT
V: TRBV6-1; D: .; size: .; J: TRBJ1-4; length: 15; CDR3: CASCRGFATNEKLFF; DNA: TGTGCCAGCTGTAGGGGATTTGCAACTAATGAAAAACTGTTTTTT
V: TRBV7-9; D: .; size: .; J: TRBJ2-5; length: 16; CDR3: CASSPQPMGDGETQYF; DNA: TGTGCCAGCAGCCCTCAACCGATGGGGGATGGGGAGACCCAGTACTTC
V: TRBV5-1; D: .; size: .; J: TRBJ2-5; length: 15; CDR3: CASSLGWGEGETQYF; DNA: TGCGCCAGCAGCTTAGGATGGGGAGAAGGAGAGACCCAGTACTTC
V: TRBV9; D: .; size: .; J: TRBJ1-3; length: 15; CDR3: CASSAGRGSGNTIYF; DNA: TGTGCCAGCAGCGCCGGGAGGGGGTCTGGAAACACCATATATTTT
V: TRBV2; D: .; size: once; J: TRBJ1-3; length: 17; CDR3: CASSEALVRSSGNTIYF; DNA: TGTGCCAGCAGTGAAGCGCTTGTCAGATCCTCTGGAAACACCATATATTTT
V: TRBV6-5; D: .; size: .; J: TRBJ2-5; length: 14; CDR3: CASSYNRGWETQYF; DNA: TGTGCCAGCAGTTACAACAGAGGATGGGAGACCCAGTACTTC
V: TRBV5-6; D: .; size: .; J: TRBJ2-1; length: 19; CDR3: CASSFYRRGPESSYNEQFF; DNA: TGTGCCAGCAGCTTTTATCGGCGGGGCCCCGAAAGCTCCTACAATGAGCAGTTCTTC
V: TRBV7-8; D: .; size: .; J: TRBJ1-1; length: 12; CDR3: CASSPADTEAFF; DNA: TGTGCCAGCAGCCCCGCGGACACTGAAGCTTTCTTT
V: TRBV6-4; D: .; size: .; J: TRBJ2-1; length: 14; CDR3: CASSEDGSYNEQFF; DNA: TGTGCCAGCAGTGAGGACGGTTCCTACAATGAGCAGTTCTTC
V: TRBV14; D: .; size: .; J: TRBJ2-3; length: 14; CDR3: CASSRNGGQGTQYF; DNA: TGTGCCAGCAGCCGAAATGGGGGGCAGGGAACGCAGTATTTT
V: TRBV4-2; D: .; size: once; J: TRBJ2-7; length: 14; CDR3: CASSLGDTSYEQYF; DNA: TGTGCCAGCAGCTTGGGGGACACCTCCTACGAGCAGTACTTC
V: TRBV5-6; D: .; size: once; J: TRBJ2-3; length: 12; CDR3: CASSLAADTQYF; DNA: TGTGCCAGCAGTCTCGCGGCAGATACGCAGTATTTT
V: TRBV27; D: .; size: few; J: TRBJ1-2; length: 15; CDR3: CASSLGTPSNYGYTF; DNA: TGTGCCAGCAGTCTGGGGACACCCTCTAACTATGGCTACACCTTC
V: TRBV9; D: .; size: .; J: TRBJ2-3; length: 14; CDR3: CASSFTGAADTQYF; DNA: TGTGCCAGCAGCTTCACGGGAGCGGCAGATACGCAGTATTTT
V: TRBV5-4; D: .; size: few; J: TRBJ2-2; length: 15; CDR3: CASSLYQGGAGELFF; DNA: TGTGCCAGCAGCTTGTATCAGGGTGGTGCCGGGGAGCTGTTTTTT
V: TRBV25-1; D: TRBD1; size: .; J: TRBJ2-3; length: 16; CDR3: CASVTTGTGGPDTQYF; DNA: TGTGCCAGCGTTACGACCGGGACAGGGGGACCAGATACGCAGTATTTT
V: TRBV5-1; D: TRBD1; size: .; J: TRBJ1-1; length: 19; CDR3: CASSAEHRGAGSSGTEAFF; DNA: TGCGCCAGCAGCGCAGAACACAGGGGTGCGGGGTCGTCGGGCACTGAAGCTTTCTTT
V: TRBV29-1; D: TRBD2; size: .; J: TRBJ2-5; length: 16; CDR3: CSVEVGAGESPETQYF; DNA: TGCAGCGTTGAAGTAGGAGCGGGAGAGTCCCCAGAGACCCAGTACTTC
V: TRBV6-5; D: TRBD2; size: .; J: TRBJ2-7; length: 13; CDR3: CASGLAGGYEQYF; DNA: TGTGCCAGCGGTCTAGCGGGAGGCTACGAGCAGTACTTC
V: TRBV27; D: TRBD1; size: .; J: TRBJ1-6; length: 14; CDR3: CASTPGQGYSPLHF; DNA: TGTGCCAGCACTCCGGGACAGGGGTATTCACCCCTCCACTTT
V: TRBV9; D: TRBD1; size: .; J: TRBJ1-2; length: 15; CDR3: CASSVEDRGLRGYTF; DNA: TGTGCCAGCAGCGTAGAAGACAGGGGGCTTCGTGGCTACACCTTC
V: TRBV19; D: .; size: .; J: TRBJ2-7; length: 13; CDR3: CASSMTASYEQYF; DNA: TGTGCCAGTAGTATGACGGCCTCCTACGAGCAGTACTTC
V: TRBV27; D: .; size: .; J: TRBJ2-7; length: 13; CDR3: CASSYRAHYEQYF; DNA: TGTGCCAGCAGTTACCGGGCTCATTACGAGCAGTACTTC
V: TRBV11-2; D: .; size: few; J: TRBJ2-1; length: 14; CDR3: CASSPPASYNEQFF; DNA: TGTGCCAGCAGCCCACCCGCCTCCTACAATGAGCAGTTCTTC
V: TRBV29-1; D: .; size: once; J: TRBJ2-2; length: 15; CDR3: CSVEAEGANTGELFF; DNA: TGCAGCGTTGAAGCTGAGGGGGCGAACACCGGGGAGCTGTTTTTT
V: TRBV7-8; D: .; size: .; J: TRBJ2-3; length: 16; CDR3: CASSPQQGGFTDTQYF; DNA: TGTGCCAGCAGCCCCCAGCAGGGGGGATTCACAGATACGCAGTATTTT
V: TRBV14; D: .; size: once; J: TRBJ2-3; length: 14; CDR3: CASSQMGVIGTQYF; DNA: TGTGCCAGCAGCCAAATGGGCGTTATCGGTACGCAGTATTTT
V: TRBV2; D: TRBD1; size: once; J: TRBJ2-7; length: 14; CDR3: CASSLDRSFLEQYF; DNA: TGTGCCAGCAGTTTGGACAGGAGCTTCCTCGAGCAGTACTTC
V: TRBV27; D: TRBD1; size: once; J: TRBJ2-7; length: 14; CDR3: CASSPNPQGPPQYF; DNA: TGTGCCAGCAGTCCGAATCCACAGGGGCCGCCGCAGTACTTC
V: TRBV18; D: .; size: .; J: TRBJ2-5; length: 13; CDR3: CASSPPLQETQYF; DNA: TGTGCCAGCTCACCACCCCTACAAGAGACCCAGTACTTC
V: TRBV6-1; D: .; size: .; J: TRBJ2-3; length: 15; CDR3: CASSEAGGIVDTQYF; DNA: TGTGCCAGCAGTGAAGCGGGAGGCATCGTGGATACGCAGTATTTT
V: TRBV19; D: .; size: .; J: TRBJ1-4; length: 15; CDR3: CASRIGGAEREKLFF; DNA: TGTGCCAGTAGAATCGGAGGGGCGGAACGGGAAAAACTGTTTTTT
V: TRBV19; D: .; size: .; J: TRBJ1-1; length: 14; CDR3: CASSIGQGITEAFF; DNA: TGTGCCAGTAGTATAGGCCAGGGTATAACTGAAGCTTTCTTT
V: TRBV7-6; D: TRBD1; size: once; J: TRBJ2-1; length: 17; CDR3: CASSHRRQGTAYNEQFF; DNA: TGTGCCAGCAGCCACCGACGACAGGGGACCGCCTACAATGAGCAGTTCTTC
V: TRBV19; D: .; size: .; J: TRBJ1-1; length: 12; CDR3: CASSIGLTEAFF; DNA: TGTGCCAGTAGTATAGGTCTCACTGAAGCTTTCTTT
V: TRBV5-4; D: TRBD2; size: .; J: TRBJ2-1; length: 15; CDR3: CASSPRAGGLNEQFF; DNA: TGTGCCAGCAGCCCCCGAGCGGGAGGGCTGAATGAGCAGTTCTTC
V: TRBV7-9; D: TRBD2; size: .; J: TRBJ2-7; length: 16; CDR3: CASSFQTSGRAYEQYF; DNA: TGTGCCAGCAGCTTCCAGACTAGCGGGAGGGCCTACGAGCAGTACTTC
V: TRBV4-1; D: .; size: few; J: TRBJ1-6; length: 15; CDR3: CASSQEGPGDSPLHF; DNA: TGCGCCAGCAGCCAAGAAGGGCCCGGGGATTCACCCCTCCACTTT
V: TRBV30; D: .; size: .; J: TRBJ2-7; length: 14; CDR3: CAWSVPVRAYEQYF; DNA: TGTGCCTGGAGTGTACCAGTTAGGGCCTACGAGCAGTACTTC